This TCR beta chain was documented in a study of PD-1 blockade in mismatch repair-deficient tumors. Study-wide background: All were previously treated, progressing patients with about 11 mismatch repair-deficient cancer types.

The study's findings and limits: Tumor-resident clones, often undetectable pretreatment in blood, expanded then contracted after pembrolizumab.

Every patient had mismatch repair deficiency by PCR or immunohistochemistry. A few pembrolizumab responders had their TCRs sequenced. As regards this clone: Its antigen is not known.

Some clones are missing from TCRdb's copy, which holds only in-frame ones; the method was immunoSEQ multiplex PCR. The top ten hold around 1% of the sample, which has around 40,000 clones, around 80% seen once. V shed 1 base, J shed 2 bases, and the junction held 7 bases outside the gene matches. The CDR3 loop spans 17 amino acids. The rearrangement joins TRBV5-7 to TRBJ2-1, with 9 bases fitting TRBD2. TRBV5-7 counts as an open reading frame of uncertain function. Sequenced material: PBMCs, taken around 38 weeks after starting pembrolizumab. The TCR was taken from an adult with mismatch repair-deficient cancer. The chain's CDR3 is CASSLIGLAGPYNEQFF. The CDR3 coding sequence is TGTGCCAGCAGCTTGATCGGCCTAGCGGGACCCTACAATGAGCAGTTCTTC.